Below, 28 T cell receptor beta chains from the same sample are listed, as sequenced in a study of cytomegalovirus exposure and HLA in healthy donors. PCR amplification relied on 60 Vbeta primers (plus 13 Jbeta primers). Data came from immunoSEQ multiplex PCR; TCRdb stores just in-frame clones and leaves some out. The table includes 50,000 to 65,000 clones, approximately 81% detected once. The material sequenced was PBMCs. The receptor set was obtained from a woman in her late teens or twenties in good health and CMV-seronegative.

This clone appeared a few times. V and J are TRBV5-6 and TRBJ2-7, with D possibly matching TRBD1 (6 bases). This CDR3 contains 13 residues. The V end was cut by 3 bases, the J end by 7 bases, with 14 bases between. CDR1 and CDR2 from the germline V gene are SGHDT and YYEEEE. CDR3 region: CASSSTGRYEQYF. CDR3 DNA: TGTGCCAGCAGCTCCACAGGGCGCTATGAGCAGTACTTC.

The count of this clone is one. V and J are TRBV7-3 and TRBJ2-2; perhaps TRBD2 as D (5 bases). Trimming removed 3 bases from V and 6 bases from J, with 23 bases in between. Germline V lookup: CDR1 SGHTA, CDR2 FQGTGA. The CDR3 is made up of 18 amino acids. CDR3 amino acids: CASSFQRSGERFSGELFF. CDR3 DNA sequence: TGTGCCAGCAGCTTCCAGCGGTCCGGCGAACGTTTTTCCGGGGAGCTGTTTTTT. The full variable domain, rest sourced from reference TRBV7-3 and TRBJ2-2, is GAGVSQTPSNKVTEKGKYVELRCDPISGHTALYWYRQSLGQGPEFLIYFQGTGAADDSGLPNDRFFAVRPEGSVSTLKIQRTERGDSAVYLCASSFQRSGERFSGELFFGEGSRLTVL.

This sequence joins TRBV5-6 and TRBJ1-6, with 8 bases that match TRBD1. The CDR3 loop spans 14 amino acids. V was clipped by 0 bases and J by 10 bases; unmatched bases: 3. CDR1 and CDR2 (germline): SGHDT, YYEEEE. DNA for the CDR3: TGTGCCAGCAGCTTGGCACAGGGGGGCTCACCCCTCCACTTT. Amino acid sequence: CASSLAQGGSPLHF.

The genes are TRBV5-1 and TRBJ2-7, with 8 bases identical to TRBD1. This CDR3 is built from 13 residues. CDR1 and CDR2 (germline): SGHRS, YFSETQ. The ends lost 7 bases at V and 3 bases at J; junction bases unmatched: 6. The CDR3 nucleotides are TGCGCCAGCGCCTGGGACAGGCTCTACGAGCAGTACTTC. Its protein is CASAWDRLYEQYF.

The V and J genes are TRBV19 and TRBJ1-5; D ambiguous. Germline V gives CDR1 LNHDA, CDR2 SQIVND (reference sequence). Deletions cut 7 bases from V and 7 bases from J, with 17 bases between. The CDR3 has 14 amino acids. CDR3 amino acids: CASTLGRAGQPQHF. The CDR3, as DNA: TGTGCCAGTACCCTAGGGAGAGCGGGCCAGCCCCAGCATTTT.

This chain connects TRBV7-9 to TRBJ1-1; 7 positions agree with TRBD1. The J segment lost 7 bases and the V segment lost 5 bases, leaving 7 bases of the junction unmatched. CDR3 size: 13 residues. The germline CDR1 and CDR2 sequences are SEHNR and FQNEAQ (reference sequence). The CDR3 reads CASSIDRANEAFF. The CDR3 region has the DNA TGTGCCAGCAGCATAGACAGGGCGAATGAAGCTTTCTTT.

The V gene is TRBV18, the J gene TRBJ1-1; possibly TRBD1 for D (5 bases). Trimming removed 3 bases at V and 2 bases at J, with 10 bases between. Germline CDR1 and CDR2: KGHSH and LQKENI. CDR3 length: 14 residues. The CDR3 DNA sequence: TGTGCCAGCTCACCTTCGGGGGGAAACACTGAAGCTTTCTTT. This gives the protein CASSPSGGNTEAFF.

The J gene is TRBJ1-1, the V gene TRBV27; possible D gene TRBD1, 5 bases. The CDR3 runs to 13 residues. CDR1 MNHEY and CDR2 SMNVEV come from the germline V gene (reference sequence). V was shortened by 6 bases and J by 0 bases, with 8 bases between the two germline ends. This chain's CDR3 is CASSKGLNTEAFF. DNA for the CDR3: TGTGCCAGCAGCAAGGGGTTGAACACTGAAGCTTTCTTT.

This chain joins TRBV6-5 and TRBJ1-6; D gene uncertain. This CDR3 is 12 amino acids long. The V end was cut by 6 bases, the J end by 8 bases, with 8 bases between. Germline CDR1 is MNHEY and CDR2 is SVGAGI. CDR3 protein: CASSSLYSPLHF. The CDR3 coding sequence is TGTGCCAGCAGCTCTCTATATTCACCCCTCCACTTT.

The chain carries TRBV7-8 and TRBJ1-2, with D tentatively TRBD1 (5 bases). There are 18 residues in the CDR3. The germline CDR1 and CDR2 sequences are SGHVS and FQNEAQ. V lost 2 bases to trimming and J lost 0 bases, with 19 bases between them. The CDR3 nucleotides are TGTGCCAGCAGCTTAAGTTGGGGGGAGGCGGTAGCTAACTATGGCTACACCTTC. Its translation: CASSLSWGEAVANYGYTF. Filled out from reference TRBV7-8 and TRBJ1-2, the complete variable domain reads GAGVSQSPRYKVAKRGQDVALRCDPISGHVSLFWYQQALGQGPEFLTYFQNEAQLDKSGLPSDRFFAERPEGSVSTLKIQRTQQEDSAVYLCASSLSWGEAVANYGYTFGSGTRLTVV.

The V call is TRBV6-5, the J call TRBJ1-2; possibly TRBD1 for D (5 bases). CDR3 size: 13 residues. V was trimmed by 6 bases and J by 4 bases, leaving 12 bases between them. The germline CDR1 and CDR2 sequences are MNHEY and SVGAGI. The DNA for the CDR3 is TGTGCCAGCAGCCTAATGGGGCTCTATGGCTACACCTTC. Amino acids: CASSLMGLYGYTF.

The V and J genes are TRBV7-9 and TRBJ1-3; D ambiguous. Germline assignment: CDR1 SEHNR and CDR2 FQNEAQ (reference sequence). The CDR3 runs to 15 residues. V lost 1 base and J 3 bases, leaving 10 bases between the germline ends. The CDR3: CASSLVRGFGNTIYF. The CDR3 nucleotides are TGTGCCAGCAGCTTAGTACGGGGTTTTGGAAACACCATATATTTT.

This clone appeared a few times. The chain has TRBV1 and TRBJ2-3; the table assigns TRBD2, which was not confirmed against the DNA. TRBV1 is a documented pseudogene. CDR3 length: 16 amino acids. The CDR3 is CTSSQGGVPSTDTQYF. In nucleotides, the CDR3 is TGCACCAGCAGCCAAGGCGGCGTTCCCAGCACAGATACGCAGTATTTT.

This sequence joins TRBV5-4 and TRBJ2-4, with 8 bases fitting TRBD1. After removal of 4 bases from V and 8 bases from J, the junction contained 8 bases not matched to a gene. Germline V CDR1 and CDR2: SGHNT, YYREEE (reference sequence). This CDR3 is 14 amino acids long. The CDR3: CASSPRTGTDIQYF. The CDR3 coding sequence is TGTGCCAGCAGCCCCCGGACAGGGACGGACATTCAGTACTTC.

This sequence joins TRBV6-6 and TRBJ1-5, with TRBD1 identical over 8 bases. From germline, CDR1 is MNHNY and CDR2 SVGAGI (reference sequence). J lost 7 bases, V lost 5 bases, and 7 bases had no gene match. This CDR3 has 14 residues. The CDR3 sequence: CASSAGQGDQPQHF. The CDR3 DNA follows: TGTGCCAGCAGTGCTGGACAGGGTGACCAGCCCCAGCATTTT.

This sequence joins TRBV9 and TRBJ2-7, with TRBD1 identical over 7 bases. CDR3 size: 14 residues. The trim removed 0 bases at V and 2 bases at J, leaving 2 bases unmatched. Germline assignment: CDR1 SGDLS and CDR2 YYNGEE. CDR3 nucleotide sequence: TGTGCCAGCAGCGTAGCGCAGGGGGCCTACGAGCAGTACTTC. This sequence encodes CASSVAQGAYEQYF. The full variable domain, completed using reference TRBV9 and TRBJ2-7, is DSGVTQTPKHLITATGQRVTLRCSPRSGDLSVYWYQQSLDQGLQFLIQYYNGEERAKGNILERFSAQQFPDLHSELNLSSLELGDSALYFCASSVAQGAYEQYFGPGTRLTVT.

The rearrangement uses TRBV19 and TRBJ2-3, with D maybe TRBD2 (5 bases). V was shortened by 4 bases and J by 0 bases, with 11 bases between the two germline ends. This CDR3 is built from 15 residues. Germline values: CDR1 LNHDA, CDR2 SQIVND (reference sequence). The CDR3 sequence is CASSSYGGSTDTQYF. In DNA form, the CDR3 reads TGTGCCAGTAGTAGCTATGGCGGGAGCACAGATACGCAGTATTTT.

The V gene is TRBV6-6, the J gene TRBJ1-5, with D hard to call. Trimming left V 5 bases short and J 5 bases short, with 7 bases between. This CDR3 has 12 residues. Germline CDR1 reads MNHNY; CDR2 reads SVGAGI (reference sequence). Here the CDR3 DNA reads TGTGCCAGCAGTCGCCCAGATCAGCCCCAGCATTTT. This translates into CASSRPDQPQHF.

In its sample, this clone was seen a few times. This sequence joins TRBV5-1 and TRBJ2-2; TRBD2 agrees at 10 bases. Unmatched junction bases numbered 0, after V lost 3 bases and J lost 4 bases. This CDR3 comprises 14 residues. CDR1 is SGHRS, CDR2 YFSETQ, per germline. CDR3 protein: CASSSSGSTGELFF. CDR3 in DNA: TGCGCCAGCAGCTCTAGCGGGAGCACCGGGGAGCTGTTTTTT.

This clone showed up just once. The chain couples TRBV11-3 to TRBJ2-1; possibly TRBD1 for D (6 bases). The length of the CDR3 is 15 residues. Trimming left V 3 bases short and J 4 bases short, with 13 bases between. In germline, CDR1 is SGHNT, CDR2 YENEEA. Here the CDR3 DNA reads TGTGCCAGCAGCTTCAGTGGGACACAGTACAATGAGCAGTTCTTC. This encodes CASSFSGTQYNEQFF.

This clone has just a few counts. The rearrangement uses TRBV7-9 and TRBJ2-7, with TRBD1 identical over 7 bases. The CDR3 has 14 amino acids. In germline, CDR1 is SEHNR, CDR2 FQNEAQ (reference sequence). V was pared by 5 bases and J by 6 bases, with 10 bases of the junction left unmatched. In DNA, the CDR3 is TGTGCCAGCAGCATGACAGGGTTTGCGTCCGAGCAGTACTTC. Translated, it gives CASSMTGFASEQYF.

This clone came up a few times. The chain combines TRBV6-6 with TRBJ1-1; TRBD1 is a possible D gene (5 bases). Trimming shortened V by 8 bases and J by 3 bases, and 10 bases separated the two germline ends. Germline V gene lookup returns CDR1 MNHNY and CDR2 SVGAGI (reference sequence). The CDR3 runs to 12 residues. CDR3 DNA sequence: TGTGCCAGCGGGGCCCTGGACACTGAAGCTTTCTTT. It yields the protein CASGALDTEAFF.

The rearrangement uses TRBV27 and TRBJ1-5; unclear D gene. Germline V gene lookup returns CDR1 MNHEY and CDR2 SMNVEV (reference sequence). V gave up 4 bases and J gave up 5 bases, with 9 bases separating them. There are 13 residues in the CDR3. DNA of the CDR3: TGTGCCAGCAGTTCGGGGATACATCAGCCCCAGCATTTT. Translated: CASSSGIHQPQHF.

V is TRBV14 and J is TRBJ2-1, with 10 bases identical to TRBD2. CDR3 length equals 15 residues. V gave up 5 bases and J gave up 9 bases; unmatched junction bases: 10. Germline CDR1 SGHDN, CDR2 FVKESK. CDR3 nucleotides: TGTGCCAGCAGCATGGGGAGCGGGAGGGCCGGTGAGCAGTTCTTC. Its protein is CASSMGSGRAGEQFF.

The rearrangement joins TRBV28 to TRBJ2-1, with 8 bases matching TRBD1. Germline CDR1 and CDR2: MDHEN and SYDVKM. CDR3 size: 15 residues. The junction had 7 bases not matched to a gene; V was cut back by 6 bases and J by 3 bases. Here the CDR3 DNA reads TGTGCCAGCAGGGGGACAGGCGTCGTCTACAATGAGCAGTTCTTC. Translating it yields CASRGTGVVYNEQFF.

The chain combines TRBV27 with TRBJ2-3; 14 nucleotides match TRBD2. This CDR3 is built from 18 residues. Germline CDR1 is MNHEY and CDR2 is SMNVEV (reference sequence). Trimming took 2 bases from V and 0 from J; bases not matched to a gene: 4. The CDR3: CASSLRLAGGPSTDTQYF. For the CDR3, the DNA is TGTGCCAGCAGTTTACGACTAGCGGGAGGGCCCAGCACAGATACGCAGTATTTT.

In its sample, this clone was seen a few times. The CDR3 nucleotides are TGTGCCAGCTGCTACACGACAGGCTATAACAATGAGCAGTTCTTC. This gives the protein CASCYTTGYNNEQFF. V gene TRBV28 combines with J gene TRBJ2-1, with D possibly TRBD1 on 6 matching bases. This CDR3 is 15 amino acids long. V was shortened by 8 bases and J by 5 bases, with 19 bases between the two germline ends. Germline V gene data show CDR1 as MDHEN and CDR2 as SYDVKM.

The chain links TRBV5-1 to TRBJ1-2; 7 bases line up with TRBD1. Germline V gene data show CDR1 as SGHRS and CDR2 as YFSETQ. The CDR3 has 16 residues. The J segment lost 6 bases and the V segment lost 4 bases, leaving 15 bases of the junction unmatched. CDR3 protein: CASSRGQPPFFDGYTF. In DNA form, the CDR3 reads TGCGCCAGCAGCAGGGGACAGCCCCCTTTCTTCGATGGCTACACCTTC.